Described below is a single T cell receptor beta chain sequence and its context. What it binds is unknown. The repertoire was sequenced with immunoSEQ multiplex PCR; TCRdb's copy has only in-frame clones and lacks some. Of 70,000 to 100,000 clones in the sample, 80% to 95% were seen once. The data are from a study of T cell responses to AZD1222 COVID-19 vaccine. The CDR3 has 12 residues. V lost 6 bases to trimming and J lost 1 base; unmatched junction nucleotides: 2. In germline, CDR1 is SQVTM, CDR2 ANQGSEA. The study's findings and limits: Seropositive status at baseline applied to only five to seven AZD1222 recipients. Nearly half of spike-specific TCRs reportedly target variant regions that are unmutated in the B.1.351 and B.1.1.7 variants. White British people made up most donors, females outnumbered males, and clonal diversity was possibly underestimated.

The chain combines TRBV29-1 with TRBJ2-5; 7 bases are shared with TRBD1. This receptor was identified in an adult who received the AZD1222 COVID-19 vaccine. The material was peripheral blood, obtained 28 days after the second AZD1222 dose. CDR3 nucleotide sequence: TGCAGCGTACGACAGGGCCAAGAGACCCAGTACTTC. As protein: CSVRQGQETQYF.